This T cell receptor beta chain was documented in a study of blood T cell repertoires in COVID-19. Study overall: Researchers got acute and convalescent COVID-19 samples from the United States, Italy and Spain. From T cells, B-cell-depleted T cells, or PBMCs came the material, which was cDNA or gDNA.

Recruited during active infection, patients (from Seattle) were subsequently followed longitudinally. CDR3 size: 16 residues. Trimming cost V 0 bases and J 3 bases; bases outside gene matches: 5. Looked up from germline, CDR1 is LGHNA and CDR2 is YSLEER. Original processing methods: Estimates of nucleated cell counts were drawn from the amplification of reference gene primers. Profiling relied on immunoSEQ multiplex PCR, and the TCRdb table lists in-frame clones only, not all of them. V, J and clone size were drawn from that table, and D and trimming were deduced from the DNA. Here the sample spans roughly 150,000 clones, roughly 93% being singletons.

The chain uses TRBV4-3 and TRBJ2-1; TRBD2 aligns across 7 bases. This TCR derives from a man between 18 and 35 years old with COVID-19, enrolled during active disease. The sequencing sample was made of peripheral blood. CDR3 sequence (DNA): TGCGCCAGCAGCCAAGACGGGGGGAATGGCTACAATGAGCAGTTCTTC. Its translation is CASSQDGGNGYNEQFF.